Listed here are 27 T cell receptor beta chains from one sample, sequenced in a study of cytomegalovirus exposure and HLA in healthy donors. Primers for the PCR totalled 60 Vbeta and 13 Jbeta. TCRdb keeps only in-frame clones here, not all; method: immunoSEQ multiplex PCR. Of some 150,000 clones listed, 85% to 90% are singletons. The specimen was PBMCs. Source of these receptors: a woman in her 30s in good health and CMV-seronegative.

The genes are TRBV15 and TRBJ2-5; no clear D gene. Trimming cost V 2 bases and J 5 bases, with 9 bases left between them. The germline gives CDR1 LNHNV, CDR2 YYDKDF (reference sequence). The CDR3 contains 13 residues. CDR3 coding DNA: TGTGCCACCAGCAGACCTTCTCGGGAGACCCAGTACTTC. It encodes CATSRPSRETQYF. Based on the CDR3 plus reference TRBV15 and TRBJ2-5, the full variable domain is DAMVIQNPRYQVTQFGKPVTLSCSQTLNHNVMYWYQQKSSQAPKLLFHYYDKDFNNEADTPDNFQSRRPNTSFCFLDIRSPGLGDTAMYLCATSRPSRETQYFGPGTRLLVL.

The chain carries TRBV5-8 and TRBJ2-2, with D uncertain. Trimming took 0 bases from V and 5 from J, leaving 8 bases between them. From germline, CDR1 is SGHTS and CDR2 YDEGEE. There are 14 residues in the CDR3. The CDR3 is CASSLGAGTGELFF. The CDR3 DNA sequence: TGTGCCAGCAGCTTGGGAGCCGGGACCGGGGAGCTGTTTTTT.

This clone appeared once. The gene calls are TRBV6-1 and TRBJ2-7; 7 bases are a match to TRBD2. The CDR3 length is 16 residues. Per the germline V gene, CDR1 is MNHNS and CDR2 is SASEGT. Losses at the gene ends were 1 base for V and 4 bases for J; bases not matched to a gene: 10. CDR3 in DNA: TGTGCCAGCAGTGAAGGGCCAGCGGGGATTCAATACGAGCAGTACTTC. It specifies CASSEGPAGIQYEQYF.

On this clone itself: Additional DNA sequences in this sample encode the identical CDR3. DNA of the CDR3: TGTGCCAGCACCCCACAGTACACTGAAGCTTTCTTT. It translates to CASTPQYTEAFF. The chain links TRBV7-9 to TRBJ1-1; D is undetermined. CDR1 and CDR2 from the germline V gene are SEHNR and FQNEAQ (reference sequence). The CDR3 length is 12 residues. Trimming pared 7 bases from V and 3 bases from J, leaving 9 bases between.

The genes are TRBV4-1 and TRBJ1-3; TRBD1 is a possible D gene (5 bases). Per germline, CDR1 MGHRA and CDR2 YSYEKL. The CDR3 is made up of 18 amino acids. V was pared by 1 base and J by 2 bases, with 18 bases between. The CDR3 bases are TGCGCCAGCAGCCAAGGACGCAGCGCGGGGGACGCTGGAAACACCATATATTTT. This codes for CASSQGRSAGDAGNTIYF.

The chain employs TRBV2 and TRBJ2-7; D perhaps matches TRBD1 (6 bases). Germline CDR1 reads SNHLY; CDR2 reads FYNNEI. V lost 6 bases and J 2 bases, leaving 11 bases between the germline ends. This CDR3 is built from 13 residues. The CDR3 coding sequence is TGTGCCAGCAGCTCGGGACAAACCTACGAGCAGTACTTC. Translated, it gives CASSSGQTYEQYF.

The chain recombines TRBV29-1 with TRBJ2-3, with TRBD2 matching over 15 bases. The V and J ends lost 1 base and 4 bases, in that order; junction bases with no gene match: 0. The CDR3 consists of 15 residues. In germline, CDR1 is SQVTM, CDR2 ANQGSEA. CDR3 bases: TGCAGCGTTGAAGGGACTAGCGGGAGGGCAGATACGCAGTATTTT. Translating gives CSVEGTSGRADTQYF.

The rearrangement links TRBV4-1 to TRBJ2-7; 7 bases fit TRBD2. With V trimmed by 0 bases and J by 2 bases, 7 bases remained unmatched. CDR1 is MGHRA and CDR2 is YSYEKL in the germline V gene. This CDR3 region has 16 residues. The CDR3 bases are TGCGCCAGCAGCCAAGATTTGCGGGAGTCCACCTACGAGCAGTACTTC. Its protein is CASSQDLRESTYEQYF.

The chain uses TRBV13 and TRBJ1-1; D may be TRBD1 (6 bases). The CDR3 runs 17 residues. Trimming cost V 5 bases and J 5 bases, with 24 bases left between them. Germline loops: CDR1 PRHDT, CDR2 FYEKMQ (reference sequence). Here the CDR3 reads CASSPAGQPFGRTEAFF. CDR3 in DNA: TGTGCCAGCAGCCCAGCCGGACAGCCGTTTGGGAGAACTGAAGCTTTCTTT. Full variable domain (outside the CDR3, taken from reference TRBV13 and TRBJ1-1): AAGVIQSPRHLIKEKRETATLKCYPIPRHDTVYWYQQGPGQDPQFLISFYEKMQSDKGSIPDRFSAQQFSDYHSELNMSSLELGDSALYFCASSPAGQPFGRTEAFFGQGTRLTVV.

This clone came up once. The CDR3 protein is CATSRDRVGELFF. CDR3 DNA: TGTGCCACCAGCAGAGATCGGGTCGGGGAGCTGTTTTTT. This sequence joins TRBV15 and TRBJ2-2; D gene ambiguous. V was trimmed by 0 bases and J by 7 bases, leaving 6 bases between them. This CDR3 spans 13 amino acids. Germline V gene lookup returns CDR1 LNHNV and CDR2 YYDKDF (reference sequence). Looking up the rest from reference TRBV15 and TRBJ2-2 gives the full variable domain: DAMVIQNPRYQVTQFGKPVTLSCSQTLNHNVMYWYQQKSSQAPKLLFHYYDKDFNNEADTPDNFQSRRPNTSFCFLDIRSPGLGDTAMYLCATSRDRVGELFFGEGSRLTVL.

V gene TRBV5-1 combines with J gene TRBJ2-2; perhaps TRBD2 as D (6 bases). In germline, CDR1 is SGHRS, CDR2 YFSETQ. This CDR3 comprises 13 residues. V was cut by 3 bases and J by 4 bases, with 7 bases left in between. The CDR3 is CASSSGVTGELFF. Here the CDR3 DNA reads TGCGCCAGCAGCTCGGGGGTCACCGGGGAGCTGTTTTTT.

The chain employs TRBV10-3 and TRBJ1-1, with D possibly being TRBD1 (5 bases). The V end was cut by 10 bases, the J end by 1 base, with 7 bases between. This CDR3 spans 11 amino acids. CDR1 ENHRY and CDR2 SYGVKD come from the germline V gene. CDR3 protein: CATTANTEAFF. CDR3 DNA sequence: TGTGCCACGACAGCGAACACTGAAGCTTTCTTT.

The V gene is TRBV14, the J gene TRBJ1-2; no firm D call. The CDR3 is 12 amino acids. Germline V gene sequence: CDR1 SGHDN, CDR2 FVKESK. Trimming cost V 4 bases and J 14 bases, with 17 bases left between them. CDR3 sequence reads: CASSPFGVLVTF. The CDR3 region has the DNA TGTGCCAGCAGCCCCTTCGGAGTACTAGTAACCTTC.

This chain uses TRBV19 with TRBJ1-1; 9 nucleotides line up with TRBD1. The CDR3 is 16 residues long. CDR1 is LNHDA, CDR2 SQIVND, per germline (reference sequence). The V and J ends lost 1 base and 3 bases, in that order; junction bases with no gene match: 6. Here the CDR3 reads CASSIGGQGRYTEAFF. The CDR3 DNA reads as TGTGCCAGTAGTATAGGAGGACAGGGGAGATACACTGAAGCTTTCTTT.

The V and J genes are TRBV9 and TRBJ2-7; D might be TRBD2 (6 bases). Trimming took 0 bases from V and 0 from J, leaving 16 bases between them. Germline lookup yields CDR1 SGDLS and CDR2 YYNGEE. This CDR3 is 17 amino acids long. Written as DNA, the CDR3 is TGTGCCAGCAGCGTAGCGTCCGACGGGAGTGGCTCCTACGAGCAGTACTTC. Protein product: CASSVASDGSGSYEQYF.

The chain has TRBV7-9 and TRBJ2-1, with 10 bases that match TRBD1. The germline CDR1 and CDR2 sequences are SEHNR and FQNEAQ (reference sequence). This CDR3 region has 17 residues. Trimming at V came to 1 base and at J to 4 bases, leaving 7 bases not matched to a gene. In nucleotides, the CDR3 is TGTGCCAGCAGCTTAGGGACAGGGGGTGTTGGATACAATGAGCAGTTCTTC. This translates into CASSLGTGGVGYNEQFF.

This clone occurred a few times. J is TRBJ1-2 and V is TRBV7-9, with 9 bases aligning to TRBD1. The CDR3 spans 14 residues. The V gene end was trimmed by 5 bases and the J gene end by 2 bases; junction bases not matched to a gene: 3. CDR1 is SEHNR and CDR2 is FQNEAQ in the germline V gene (reference sequence). The CDR3: CASSPGQGNYGYTF. For the CDR3, the DNA is TGTGCCAGCAGCCCAGGACAGGGGAACTATGGCTACACCTTC.

This chain links TRBV7-2 with TRBJ1-1; D remains unclear. The CDR3 spans 16 residues. V was clipped by 3 bases and J by 1 base, with 15 bases between them. Per germline, CDR1 SGHTA and CDR2 FQGNSA. The CDR3 DNA reads as TGTGCCAGCAGCTTCCCGGGGTGGTATGGGAACACTGAAGCTTTCTTT. The encoded protein is CASSFPGWYGNTEAFF. Together with reference TRBV7-2 and TRBJ1-1, the CDR3 gives the full variable domain: GAGVSQSPSNKVTEKGKDVELRCDPISGHTALYWYRQSLGQGLEFLIYFQGNSAPDKSGLPSDRFSAERTGGSVSTLTIQRTQQEDSAVYLCASSFPGWYGNTEAFFGQGTRLTVV.

The chain couples TRBV6-6 to TRBJ2-5; 7 nucleotides align to TRBD2. In germline, CDR1 is MNHNY, CDR2 SVGAGI (reference sequence). Trimming at V came to 6 bases and at J to 3 bases, leaving 4 bases not matched to a gene. This CDR3 spans 13 amino acids. The CDR3 sequence: CASSPTSEETQYF. The CDR3 region has the DNA TGTGCCAGCAGCCCCACTAGCGAAGAGACCCAGTACTTC.

This clone turned up a few times. V and J are TRBV28 and TRBJ1-1; D not certain. This CDR3 spans 11 amino acids. In germline, CDR1 is MDHEN, CDR2 SYDVKM. Deletions cut 3 bases from V and 3 bases from J, with 2 bases between. The CDR3 DNA reads as TGTGCCAGCAGTTTCTACACTGAAGCTTTCTTT. Its translation is CASSFYTEAFF.

This clone is a singleton in its sample. J is TRBJ2-7 and V is TRBV5-6; tentatively, D is TRBD2 (6 bases). This CDR3 has 13 amino acids. Trimming shortened V by 3 bases and J by 6 bases, and 13 bases separated the two germline ends. CDR1 and CDR2 from the germline V gene are SGHDT and YYEEEE. The CDR3 reads CASSSLKGGEQYF. The CDR3, as DNA: TGTGCCAGCAGCTCCTTAAAGGGAGGCGAGCAGTACTTC.

This sequence joins TRBV11-3 and TRBJ1-5; TRBD1 is a possible D gene (5 bases). Germline V gene data show CDR1 as SGHNT and CDR2 as YENEEA. The CDR3 is 17 amino acids. With 5 bases removed from V and 2 bases from J, the gap between germline ends came to 19 bases. Here the CDR3 DNA reads TGTGCCAGCAGCGCCCGACAGAACGGGCAGGGCAATCAGCCCCAGCATTTT. Translation gives CASSARQNGQGNQPQHF.

The rearrangement links TRBV18 to TRBJ1-3; 9 positions match TRBD1. The CDR3 consists of 14 residues. V was clipped by 4 bases and J by 8 bases; unmatched bases: 6. Germline assignment: CDR1 KGHSH and CDR2 LQKENI. The CDR3 DNA is TGTGCCAGCTCACTCAACAGGGGGCAAGACACCATATATTTT. Residues: CASSLNRGQDTIYF.

The V and J genes are TRBV2 and TRBJ2-5, with 11 bases aligning to TRBD2. CDR1 and CDR2 (germline): SNHLY, FYNNEI. The CDR3 runs 16 residues. Losses at the gene ends were 0 bases for V and 5 bases for J; bases not matched to a gene: 5. The CDR3 here is CASSEARLAGLETQYF. DNA for the CDR3: TGTGCCAGCAGTGAAGCGAGACTAGCGGGGCTGGAGACCCAGTACTTC.

The chain combines TRBV18 with TRBJ1-1; TRBD1 might be the D (6 bases). The CDR3 consists of 16 residues. V was pared by 1 base and J by 3 bases, with 15 bases between. Germline CDR1 KGHSH, CDR2 LQKENI. The CDR3 DNA is TGTGCCAGCTCACCACAAAACAGGGTATGGGACACTGAAGCTTTCTTT. Protein sequence: CASSPQNRVWDTEAFF.

The chain recombines TRBV7-8 with TRBJ1-4, with D unclear. The V and J ends lost 5 bases and 0 bases respectively, with 13 bases between them. The CDR3 is 16 residues long. Germline CDR1 is SGHVS and CDR2 is FQNEAQ. DNA of the CDR3: TGTGCCAGCAGCGAGCCCGGGATTGCAACTAATGAAAAACTGTTTTTT. Translated, it gives CASSEPGIATNEKLFF. The full variable domain, completed using reference TRBV7-8 and TRBJ1-4, is GAGVSQSPRYKVAKRGQDVALRCDPISGHVSLFWYQQALGQGPEFLTYFQNEAQLDKSGLPSDRFFAERPEGSVSTLKIQRTQQEDSAVYLCASSEPGIATNEKLFFGSGTQLSVL.

V is TRBV2 and J is TRBJ1-1, with D tentatively TRBD1 (5 bases). The length of the CDR3 is 13 residues. V lost 4 bases, J lost 5 bases, and 11 bases lay in between. Germline V CDR1 and CDR2: SNHLY, FYNNEI. CDR3: CASSVQERTEAFF. The CDR3 nucleotides are TGTGCCAGCAGTGTACAGGAAAGGACTGAAGCTTTCTTT.